This entry lists 17 T cell receptor beta chains sequenced from one sample in a study of control samples from healthy donors and cancer patients. Assay used: immunoSEQ multiplex PCR; TCRdb lists only in-frame clones, some missing. Of 80,000 or so clones in the sample, 85% to 95% were seen once. The sequencing input was blood. The receptor set was obtained from an older woman in good health.

This clone appeared a single time. The chain is built from TRBV12-3 or TRBV12-4 and TRBJ1-5; D is unresolved. Between the trimmed V and J ends, which lost 3 bases and 5 bases, there was a span of 8 bases. The CDR3 has 13 amino acids. The CDR3 coding sequence is TGTGCCAGCAGTTTCAACCAACATCAGCCCCAGCATTTT. This translates into CASSFNQHQPQHF.

The J gene is TRBJ1-3, the V gene TRBV19, with 8 bases matching TRBD1. Germline assignment: CDR1 LNHDA and CDR2 SQIVND (reference sequence). With V trimmed by 3 bases and J by 4 bases, 11 bases remained unmatched. CDR3 size: 17 residues. CDR3 sequence: CASSIRRQGHLGNTIYF. CDR3 bases: TGTGCCAGTAGTATTCGAAGACAGGGGCATCTCGGAAACACCATATATTTT.

The J gene is TRBJ1-2, the V gene TRBV6-2 or TRBV6-3; weak D call: TRBD1 (5 bases). Germline V gene data show CDR1 as MNHEY and CDR2 as SVGEGT. V was pared by 5 bases and J by 0 bases, with 13 bases between. CDR3 size: 15 residues. CDR3 amino acids: CASSVHQGANYGYTF. CDR3 sequence (DNA): TGTGCCAGCAGTGTACATCAGGGAGCTAACTATGGCTACACCTTC.

This chain joins TRBV6-6 and TRBJ1-5; the D gene is possibly TRBD1 (5 bases). From germline, CDR1 is MNHNY and CDR2 SVGAGI (reference sequence). The V gene lost 5 bases and the J gene lost 9 bases, with 17 bases spanning the gap. The CDR3 length is 14 residues. The CDR3 sequence: CASSRNRDLGPQHF. The DNA for the CDR3 is TGTGCCAGCAGTCGAAACCGGGACCTTGGGCCCCAGCATTTT.

V and J are TRBV28 and TRBJ1-1; possible D gene TRBD1, 5 bases. V shed 4 bases and J shed 0 bases, with 9 bases lying between them. CDR3 length equals 14 residues. CDR1 and CDR2 from the germline V gene are MDHEN and SYDVKM. The CDR3 bases are TGTGCCAGCAGTTCAGGGACGGTGAACACTGAAGCTTTCTTT. Amino acid sequence: CASSSGTVNTEAFF. The entire variable domain, with the rest obtained from reference TRBV28 and TRBJ1-1, is as follows: DVKVTQSSRYLVKRTGEKVFLECVQDMDHENMFWYRQDPGLGLRLIYFSYDVKMKEKGDIPEGYSVSREKKERFSLILESASTNQTSMYLCASSSGTVNTEAFFGQGTRLTVV.

CDR3 sequence (DNA): TGTGCCAGCAGTCCGAGGACGGGCGACACTGAAGCTTTCTTT. Translation gives CASSPRTGDTEAFF. This chain connects TRBV11-2 to TRBJ1-1; D ambiguous. Germline V gene data show CDR1 as SGHAT and CDR2 as FQNNGV. This CDR3 has 14 amino acids. V lost 6 bases and J 3 bases, leaving 14 bases between the germline ends.

The V gene is TRBV15, the J gene TRBJ1-5; tentatively, D is TRBD1 (6 bases). This CDR3 is built from 15 residues. Germline-derived CDR1 and CDR2 are LNHNV and YYDKDF (reference sequence). Trimming took off 1 base at V and 2 bases at J, with 9 bases between the two ends. CDR3 nucleotides: TGTGCCACCAGCAGAGTAGGGGGGGGCAATCAGCCCCAGCATTTT. Residues: CATSRVGGGNQPQHF.

V usage is TRBV9 and J usage is TRBJ1-2; 8 bases are a match to TRBD1. From germline, CDR1 is SGDLS and CDR2 YYNGEE. CDR3 length: 16 residues. V lost 0 bases, J lost 7 bases, and 11 bases stayed unmatched. The chain's CDR3 is CASSVAGQGALTGYTF. As DNA, the CDR3 is TGTGCCAGCAGCGTAGCCGGCCAGGGGGCGCTTACTGGCTACACCTTC.

The rearrangement uses TRBV5-1 and TRBJ2-3; 7 bases align to TRBD2. This CDR3 spans 15 amino acids. The germline V gene encodes CDR1 SGHRS and CDR2 YFSETQ. The J segment lost 4 bases and the V segment lost 1 base, leaving 6 bases of the junction unmatched. CDR3 nucleotides: TGCGCCAGCAGCTTGTTTGTCAGCGGGGCAGATACGCAGTATTTT. This gives the protein CASSLFVSGADTQYF.

V and J are TRBV19 and TRBJ2-3, with D unresolved. CDR1 and CDR2 (germline): LNHDA, SQIVND (reference sequence). The CDR3 is 14 amino acids. Trimming left V 3 bases short and J 6 bases short, with 13 bases between. In nucleotides, the CDR3 is TGTGCCAGTAGTATCTTGAACCAAAAGGATACGCAGTATTTT. Translating gives CASSILNQKDTQYF.

This chain joins TRBV7-6 and TRBJ2-7, with 9 bases fitting TRBD1. This CDR3 has 15 residues. V lost 5 bases and J lost 2; bases outside the gene matches: 7. CDR1 is SGHVS and CDR2 is FNYEAQ in the germline V gene. As DNA, the CDR3 is TGTGCCAGCAGCCCGAGGACAGGGGCCCCCTACGAGCAGTACTTC. It codes for CASSPRTGAPYEQYF.

This chain links TRBV7-2 with TRBJ2-7; D perhaps matches TRBD2 (6 bases). V was shortened by 5 bases and J by 6 bases, with 20 bases between the two germline ends. Per the germline V gene, CDR1 is SGHTA and CDR2 is FQGNSA. The CDR3 consists of 15 residues. The DNA for the CDR3 is TGTGCCAGCAGCCAACTTCTAGCGTCCGCCGGCGAGCAGTACTTC. Its translation is CASSQLLASAGEQYF. The full variable domain, completed using reference TRBV7-2 and TRBJ2-7, is GAGVSQSPSNKVTEKGKDVELRCDPISGHTALYWYRQSLGQGLEFLIYFQGNSAPDKSGLPSDRFSAERTGGSVSTLTIQRTQQEDSAVYLCASSQLLASAGEQYFGPGTRLTVT.

J is TRBJ1-2 and V is TRBV7-9; possible D gene TRBD1, 5 bases. The V gene's germline CDR1 is SEHNR and CDR2 FQNEAQ (reference sequence). V gave up 3 bases and J gave up 7 bases, with 9 bases separating them. This CDR3 is built from 12 residues. The CDR3 bases are TGTGCCAGCAGCTTTCCGGGACGTGGCTACACCTTC. This codes for CASSFPGRGYTF.

The chain combines TRBV3-1 (or the pseudogene TRBV3-2) with TRBJ2-1; 7 bases fit TRBD2. The CDR3 runs to 16 residues. Trimming at V came to 1 base and at J to 6 bases, leaving 9 bases not matched to a gene. Looked up from germline, CDR1 is LGHDT and CDR2 is YNNKEL (reference sequence). The CDR3: CASSQVSGGPINEQFF. Here the CDR3 DNA reads TGTGCCAGCAGCCAAGTTTCGGGAGGACCTATCAATGAGCAGTTCTTC.

The chain has TRBV5-5 and TRBJ2-3, with a possible D match to TRBD1 (5 bases). V gave up 4 bases and J gave up 2 bases, with 17 bases separating them. The CDR3 has 16 residues. The germline V gene encodes CDR1 SGHKS and CDR2 YYEKEE (reference sequence). Here the CDR3 reads CASSRYNDRATDTQYF. The CDR3 nucleotides are TGTGCCAGCAGCCGCTACAATGACAGAGCCACAGATACGCAGTATTTT.

Within the sample, this clone is medium-sized (0.01 to 0.1%). The chain links TRBV11-3 to TRBJ2-1, with 9 bases identical to TRBD2. The CDR3 consists of 15 residues. CDR1 is SGHNT, CDR2 YENEEA, per germline. With 6 bases clipped from V and 7 bases from J, the junction kept 10 bases outside the gene matches. For the CDR3, the DNA is TGTGCCAGCAGTCCTAGCGGGACGAGTGGGAATGAGCAGTTCTTC. Amino acid sequence: CASSPSGTSGNEQFF.

V is TRBV6-5 and J is TRBJ1-6; D ambiguous. The germline V gene has CDR1 MNHEY and CDR2 SVGAGI. CDR3 length equals 14 residues. The germline V and J ends were trimmed by 6 bases and 3 bases, with 9 bases remaining between them. CDR3 in DNA: TGTGCCAGCAGGCTACAAATCTATAATTCACCCCTCCACTTT. Its translation is CASRLQIYNSPLHF.